This T cell receptor (beta chain) emerged from a study of cytomegalovirus exposure and HLA in healthy donors. The V gene lost 8 bases and the J gene lost 0 bases, with 10 bases spanning the gap. Germline lookup yields CDR1 SGHTA and CDR2 FQGNSA. This CDR3 has 13 residues. PCR was performed using 60 Vbeta and 13 Jbeta primers. Sequenced by immunoSEQ multiplex PCR; TCRdb stores in-frame clones only, minus some. This table holds 150,000 to 190,000 clones, about 68% found once. On this clone: The antigen is undetermined.

General study findings and limits: The authors later linked a missense DCLRE1C variant to TCR beta V- and J-gene trimming.

The TCR sequence derives from a man aged 18 to 30 in good health and CMV-seronegative. The specimen was PBMCs. V gene TRBV7-2 combines with J gene TRBJ1-1; the D is unclear. CDR3 residues: CASQAGVNTEAFF. Here the CDR3 DNA reads TGTGCCAGCCAGGCAGGCGTGAACACTGAAGCTTTCTTT.